This T cell receptor (beta chain) was sequenced for a study of patients and donors after allogeneic stem cell transplantation. TCRdb re-called the RT-PCR reads through MiXCR, storing one row per CDR3 protein. The profile covers 800,000 to 1,000,000 distinct CDR3 sequences, with roughly 18% appearing a single time and 6% taken by the ten largest. The CDR3 spans 16 residues. Germline loops: CDR1 SGDLS, CDR2 YYNGEE. After removal of 0 bases from V and 5 bases from J, the junction contained 8 bases not matched to a gene. This chain joins TRBV9 and TRBJ2-1; 7 positions match TRBD1. This clonotype was sampled from a human donor who was either an allogeneic HSCT recipient or a stem cell or donor lymphocyte infusion donor (not recorded which). It is not recorded whose cells these are; they may come from a transplant donor. Sample: blood, either unsorted or a sorted T cell fraction (not recorded which). This CDR3 reads CASSVAPGQSDNEQFF. The CDR3 DNA reads TGTGCCAGCAGCGTAGCTCCGGGACAGAGCGACAATGAGCAGTTCTTC.